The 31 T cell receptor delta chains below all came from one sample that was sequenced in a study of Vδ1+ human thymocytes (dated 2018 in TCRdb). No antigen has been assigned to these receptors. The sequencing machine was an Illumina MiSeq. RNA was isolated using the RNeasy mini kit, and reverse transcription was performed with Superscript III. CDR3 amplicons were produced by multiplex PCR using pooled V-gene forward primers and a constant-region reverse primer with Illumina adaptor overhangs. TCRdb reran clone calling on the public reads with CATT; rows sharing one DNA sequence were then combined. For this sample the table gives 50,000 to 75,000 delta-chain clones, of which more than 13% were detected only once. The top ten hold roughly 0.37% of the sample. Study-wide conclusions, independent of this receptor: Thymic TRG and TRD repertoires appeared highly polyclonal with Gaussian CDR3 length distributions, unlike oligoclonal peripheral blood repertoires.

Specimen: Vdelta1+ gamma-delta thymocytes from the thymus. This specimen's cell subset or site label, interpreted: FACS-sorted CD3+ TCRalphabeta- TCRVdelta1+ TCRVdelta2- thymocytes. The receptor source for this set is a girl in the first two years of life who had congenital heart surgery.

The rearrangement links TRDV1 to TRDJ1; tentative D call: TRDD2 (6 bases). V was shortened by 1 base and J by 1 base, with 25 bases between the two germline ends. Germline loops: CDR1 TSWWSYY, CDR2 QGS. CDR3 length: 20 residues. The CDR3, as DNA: TGTGCTCTTGGGGAACACAAGGCTCCTACGGGGCTGCTACCCACCGATAAACTCATCTTT. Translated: CALGEHKAPTGLLPTDKLIF.

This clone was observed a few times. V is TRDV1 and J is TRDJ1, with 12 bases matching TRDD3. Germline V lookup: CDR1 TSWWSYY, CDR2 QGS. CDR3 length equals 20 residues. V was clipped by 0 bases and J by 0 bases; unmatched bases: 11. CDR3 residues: CALGELPPLGDTCDTDKLIF. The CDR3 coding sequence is TGTGCTCTTGGGGAACTTCCCCCACTGGGGGATACCTGCGACACCGATAAACTCATCTTT.

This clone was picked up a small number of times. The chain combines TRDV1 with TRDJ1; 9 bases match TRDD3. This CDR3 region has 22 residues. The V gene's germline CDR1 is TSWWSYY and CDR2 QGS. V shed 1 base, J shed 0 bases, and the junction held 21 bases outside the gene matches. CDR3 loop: CALGERNLHANRTGGHTDKLIF. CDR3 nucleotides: TGTGCTCTTGGGGAACGTAACCTTCACGCCAACCGTACTGGGGGACACACCGATAAACTCATCTTT.

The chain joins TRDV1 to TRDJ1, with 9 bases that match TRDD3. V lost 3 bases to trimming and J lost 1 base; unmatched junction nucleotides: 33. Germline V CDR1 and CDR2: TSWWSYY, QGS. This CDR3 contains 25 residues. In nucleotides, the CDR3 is TGTGCTCTTGGGGACGCCCCAGGGTTTAGCAAATCTCGGCCGGTGGGGGATATGTTCACCGATAAACTCATCTTT. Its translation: CALGDAPGFSKSRPVGDMFTDKLIF.

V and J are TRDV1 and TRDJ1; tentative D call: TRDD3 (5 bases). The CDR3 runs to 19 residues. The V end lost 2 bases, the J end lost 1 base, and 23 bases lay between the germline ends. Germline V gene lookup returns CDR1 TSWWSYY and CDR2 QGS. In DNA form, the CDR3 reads TGTGCTCTTGGGGAAAGATCTGACCGTGGTGGGGAGATCACCGATAAACTCATCTTT. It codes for CALGERSDRGGEITDKLIF.

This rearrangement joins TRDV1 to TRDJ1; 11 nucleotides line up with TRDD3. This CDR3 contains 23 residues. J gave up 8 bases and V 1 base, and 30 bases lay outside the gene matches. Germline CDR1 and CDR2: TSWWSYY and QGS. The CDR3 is CALGERQPSYLKYLLGDSHKLIF. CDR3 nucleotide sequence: TGTGCTCTTGGGGAACGTCAGCCTTCCTACCTAAAATACTTACTGGGGGATAGTCACAAACTCATCTTT.

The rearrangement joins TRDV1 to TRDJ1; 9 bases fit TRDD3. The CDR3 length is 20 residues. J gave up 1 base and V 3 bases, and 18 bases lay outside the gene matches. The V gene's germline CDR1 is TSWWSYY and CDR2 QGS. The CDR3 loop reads CALGEVLQRTGGKCTDKLIF. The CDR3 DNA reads TGTGCTCTTGGGGAGGTGCTCCAACGTACTGGGGGAAAATGCACCGATAAACTCATCTTT.

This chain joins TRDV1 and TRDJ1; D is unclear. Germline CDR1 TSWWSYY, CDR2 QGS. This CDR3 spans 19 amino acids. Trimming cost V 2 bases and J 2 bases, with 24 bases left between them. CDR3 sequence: CALGESKKWSREATDKLIF. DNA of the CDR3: TGTGCTCTTGGGGAATCAAAGAAGTGGTCCCGAGAAGCTACCGATAAACTCATCTTT.

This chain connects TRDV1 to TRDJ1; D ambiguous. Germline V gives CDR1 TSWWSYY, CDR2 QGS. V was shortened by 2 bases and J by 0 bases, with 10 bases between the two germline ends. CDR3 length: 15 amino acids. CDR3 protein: CALGEGSVYTDKLIF. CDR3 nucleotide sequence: TGTGCTCTTGGGGAAGGGTCAGTGTACACCGATAAACTCATCTTT.

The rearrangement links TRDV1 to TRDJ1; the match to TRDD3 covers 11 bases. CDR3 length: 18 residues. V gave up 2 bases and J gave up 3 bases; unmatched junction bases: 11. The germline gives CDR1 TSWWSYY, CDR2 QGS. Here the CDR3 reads CALGERPSYWGISDKLIF. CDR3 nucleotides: TGTGCTCTTGGGGAAAGGCCCTCGTACTGGGGGATATCCGATAAACTCATCTTT.

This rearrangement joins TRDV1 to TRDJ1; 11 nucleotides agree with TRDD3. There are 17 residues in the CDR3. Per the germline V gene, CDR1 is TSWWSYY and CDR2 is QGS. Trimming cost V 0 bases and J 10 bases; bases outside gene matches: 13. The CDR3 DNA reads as TGTGCTCTTGGGGAACTATGGTATTCCTGGGGGATACTGAGACTCATCTTT. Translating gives CALGELWYSWGILRLIF.

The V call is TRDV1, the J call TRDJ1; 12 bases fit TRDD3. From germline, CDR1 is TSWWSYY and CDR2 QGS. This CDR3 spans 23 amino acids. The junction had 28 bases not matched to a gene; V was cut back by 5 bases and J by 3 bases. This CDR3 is CALGNCPNSYTGGYPLWADKLIF. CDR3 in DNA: TGTGCTCTTGGGAACTGCCCTAATTCCTACACTGGGGGATACCCACTTTGGGCCGATAAACTCATCTTT.

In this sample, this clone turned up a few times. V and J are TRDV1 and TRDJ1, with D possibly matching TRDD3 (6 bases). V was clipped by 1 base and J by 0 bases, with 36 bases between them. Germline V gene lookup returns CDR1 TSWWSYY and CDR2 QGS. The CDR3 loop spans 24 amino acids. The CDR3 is CALGERELNCTGPGWCFNTDKLIF. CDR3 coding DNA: TGTGCTCTTGGGGAACGTGAGCTGAATTGTACTGGGCCTGGGTGGTGCTTTAACACCGATAAACTCATCTTT.

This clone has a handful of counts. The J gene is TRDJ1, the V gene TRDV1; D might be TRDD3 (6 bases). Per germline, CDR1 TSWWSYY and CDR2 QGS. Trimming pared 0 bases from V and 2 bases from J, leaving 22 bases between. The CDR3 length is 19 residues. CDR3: CALGELWSPWRDKTDKLIF. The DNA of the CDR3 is TGTGCTCTTGGGGAACTCTGGTCCCCCTGGAGGGATAAAACCGATAAACTCATCTTT.

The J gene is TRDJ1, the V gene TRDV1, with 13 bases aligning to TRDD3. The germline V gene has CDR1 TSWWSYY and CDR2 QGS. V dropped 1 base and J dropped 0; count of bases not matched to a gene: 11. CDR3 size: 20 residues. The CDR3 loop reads CALGEPTGGYALAYTDKLIF. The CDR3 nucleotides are TGTGCTCTTGGGGAACCTACTGGGGGATACGCTTTGGCGTACACCGATAAACTCATCTTT.

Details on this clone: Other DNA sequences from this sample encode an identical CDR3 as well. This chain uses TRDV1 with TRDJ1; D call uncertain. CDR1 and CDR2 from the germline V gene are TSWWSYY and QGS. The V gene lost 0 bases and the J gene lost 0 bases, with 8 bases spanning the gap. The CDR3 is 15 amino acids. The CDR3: CALGELGGDTDKLIF. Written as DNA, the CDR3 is TGTGCTCTTGGGGAACTCGGAGGCGACACCGATAAACTCATCTTT.

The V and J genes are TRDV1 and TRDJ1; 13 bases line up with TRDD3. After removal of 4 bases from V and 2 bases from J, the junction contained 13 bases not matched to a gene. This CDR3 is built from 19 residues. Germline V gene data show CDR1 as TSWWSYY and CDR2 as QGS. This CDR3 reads CALGGYKYTGGYGTDKLIF. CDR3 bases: TGTGCTCTTGGGGGTTATAAGTATACTGGGGGATACGGGACCGATAAACTCATCTTT.

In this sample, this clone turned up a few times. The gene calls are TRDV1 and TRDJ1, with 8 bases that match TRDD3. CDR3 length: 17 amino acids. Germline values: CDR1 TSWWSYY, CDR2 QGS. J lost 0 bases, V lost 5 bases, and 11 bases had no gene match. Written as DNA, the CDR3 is TGTGCTCTTGGGCCACCTTTTCCTGGGGGACACACCGATAAACTCATCTTT. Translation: CALGPPFPGGHTDKLIF.

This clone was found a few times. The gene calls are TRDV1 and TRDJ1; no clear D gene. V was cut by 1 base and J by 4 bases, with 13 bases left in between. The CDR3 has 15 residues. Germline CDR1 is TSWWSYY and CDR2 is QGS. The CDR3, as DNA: TGTGCTCTTGGGGAACACCGAACTGACGGCGATAAACTCATCTTT. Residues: CALGEHRTDGDKLIF.

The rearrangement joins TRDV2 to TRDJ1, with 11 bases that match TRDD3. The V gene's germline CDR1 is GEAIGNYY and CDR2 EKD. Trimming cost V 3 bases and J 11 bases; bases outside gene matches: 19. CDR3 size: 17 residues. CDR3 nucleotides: TGTGCCTGTGACGCGTCTTCGGCGTACTGGGGGATATTCAGGCTCATCTTT. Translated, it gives CACDASSAYWGIFRLIF.

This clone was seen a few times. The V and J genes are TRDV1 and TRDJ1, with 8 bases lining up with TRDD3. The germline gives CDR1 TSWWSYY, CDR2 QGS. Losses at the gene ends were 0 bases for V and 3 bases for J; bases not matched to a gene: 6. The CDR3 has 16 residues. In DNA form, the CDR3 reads TGTGCTCTTGGGGAACTGAGGGATACGCTTGCCGATAAACTCATCTTT. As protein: CALGELRDTLADKLIF.

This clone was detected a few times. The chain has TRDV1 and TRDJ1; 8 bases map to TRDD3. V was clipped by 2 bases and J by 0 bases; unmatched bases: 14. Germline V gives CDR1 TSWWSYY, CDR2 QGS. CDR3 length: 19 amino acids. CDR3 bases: TGTGCTCTTGGGGAAGGTGGGCCGGAGCCTGGGGGACACACCGATAAACTCATCTTT. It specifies CALGEGGPEPGGHTDKLIF.

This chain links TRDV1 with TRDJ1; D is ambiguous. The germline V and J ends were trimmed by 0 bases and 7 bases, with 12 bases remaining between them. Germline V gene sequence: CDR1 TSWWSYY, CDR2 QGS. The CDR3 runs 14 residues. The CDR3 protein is CALGELAGLGKLIF. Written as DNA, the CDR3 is TGTGCTCTTGGGGAACTGGCCGGGCTCGGTAAACTCATCTTT.

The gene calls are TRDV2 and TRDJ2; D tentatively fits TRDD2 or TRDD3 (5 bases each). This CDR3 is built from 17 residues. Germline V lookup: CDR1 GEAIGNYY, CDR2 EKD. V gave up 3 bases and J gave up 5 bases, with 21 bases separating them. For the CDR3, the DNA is TGTGCCTGTGACCCCCCTACTACGAGGGGACCTACAGCACAACTCTTCTTT. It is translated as CACDPPTTRGPTAQLFF.

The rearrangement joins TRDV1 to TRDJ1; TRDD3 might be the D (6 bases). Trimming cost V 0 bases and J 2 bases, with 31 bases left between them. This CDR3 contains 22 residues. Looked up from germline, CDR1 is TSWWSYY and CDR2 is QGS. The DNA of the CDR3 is TGTGCTCTTGGGGAACTACCCTACGTGGTCGGTTGGGTACTGGGAGGGACCGATAAACTCATCTTT. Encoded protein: CALGELPYVVGWVLGGTDKLIF.

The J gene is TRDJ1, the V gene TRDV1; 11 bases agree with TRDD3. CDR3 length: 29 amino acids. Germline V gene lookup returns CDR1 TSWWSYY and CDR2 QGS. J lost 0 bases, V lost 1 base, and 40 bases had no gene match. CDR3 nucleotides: TGTGCTCTTGGGGAACCGCCTTCTTTCACTGGGGGATATGGTCCGACAGTAAAGATCGGAAGACAGTACACCGATAAACTCATCTTT. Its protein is CALGEPPSFTGGYGPTVKIGRQYTDKLIF.

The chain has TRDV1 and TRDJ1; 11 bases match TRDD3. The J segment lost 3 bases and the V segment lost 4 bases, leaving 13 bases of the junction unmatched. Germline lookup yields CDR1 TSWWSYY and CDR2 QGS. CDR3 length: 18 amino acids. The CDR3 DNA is TGTGCTCTTGGGGGTGTTCCCTTACTGGGGGATAAGTCCGATAAACTCATCTTT. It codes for CALGGVPLLGDKSDKLIF.

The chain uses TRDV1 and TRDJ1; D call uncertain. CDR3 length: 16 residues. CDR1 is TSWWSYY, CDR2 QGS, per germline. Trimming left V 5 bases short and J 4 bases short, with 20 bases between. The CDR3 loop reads CALGYTPSRSDDKLIF. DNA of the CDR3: TGTGCTCTTGGGTATACTCCCTCTCGAAGCGACGATAAACTCATCTTT.

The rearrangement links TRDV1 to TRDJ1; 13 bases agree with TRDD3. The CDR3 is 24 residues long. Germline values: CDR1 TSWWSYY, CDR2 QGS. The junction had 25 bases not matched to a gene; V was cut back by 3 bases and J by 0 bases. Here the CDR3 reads CALGDSPSYALVLGDTAYTDKLIF. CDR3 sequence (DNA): TGTGCTCTTGGGGATTCGCCTTCCTACGCCCTCGTACTGGGGGATACGGCGTACACCGATAAACTCATCTTT.

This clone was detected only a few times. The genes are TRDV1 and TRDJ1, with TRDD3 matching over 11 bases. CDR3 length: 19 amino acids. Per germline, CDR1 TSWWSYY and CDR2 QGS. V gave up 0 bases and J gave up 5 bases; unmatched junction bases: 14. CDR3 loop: CALGELTVLGDKGDDKLIF. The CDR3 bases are TGTGCTCTTGGGGAACTAACCGTACTGGGGGATAAGGGTGATGATAAACTCATCTTT.

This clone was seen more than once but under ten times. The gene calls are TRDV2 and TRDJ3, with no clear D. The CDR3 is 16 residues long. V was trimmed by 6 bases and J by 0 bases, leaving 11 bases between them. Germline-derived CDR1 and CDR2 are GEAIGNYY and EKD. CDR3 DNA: TGTGCCTGTCCCGTCGGGCTCTCCTGGGACACCCGACAGATGTTTTTC. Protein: CACPVGLSWDTRQMFF.